This T cell receptor (beta chain) was captured by sequencing in a study of T cells in Graves' hyperthyroidism and ophthalmopathy. This clonotype has just a few counts. What it binds is unknown. Amplification of TCR beta CDR3 regions was performed using RNA transcripts as template. In the first-round RT-PCR of the TCR CDR3, the HTBI primer set was used. TCRdb processed the multiplex PCR reads anew with MiXCR; each CDR3 protein has one entry. This repertoire shows about 260,000 distinct CDR3 sequences, less than 20% found once; its top ten account for around 30%. Active moderate-to-severe ophthalmopathy, Clinical Activity Score at least 3, NOSPECS at least 4, under 3 months' duration. Uncontrolled infection, other autoimmune disease, pregnancy or lactation disqualified patients from enrolment. General study points: Ophthalmopathy was identified by the model a median approximately 6.9 months ahead of onset. Most thyroid clonotypes with frequency above 0.001 were detected in blood.

The CDR3 sequence is 17 residues long. Trimming removed 5 bases from V and 6 bases from J; junction bases left unmatched: 9. Germline values: CDR1 MDHEN, CDR2 SYDVKM. This receptor was identified in a woman under 30 with Graves' ophthalmopathy. V is TRBV28 and J is TRBJ2-1; 14 nucleotides align to TRBD2. The sequenced material came from blood. The CDR3 nucleotides are TGTGCCAGCAGTGTCTCCGGGACTAGCGGGAGCCCCAATGAGCAGTTCTTC. It yields the protein CASSVSGTSGSPNEQFF.